The 30 T cell receptor beta chains below all came from one sample that was sequenced in a study of T cells in localized non-small cell lung cancer (dated by TCRdb to 2018 to 2020). Library creation used the immunoSEQ multiplex PCR assay. TCRdb took this table from immuneACCESS and kept in-frame rearrangements with V and J called. Such tables lack part of the clones; where checked against another copy, unresolved V genes explain under half of the gap, and the rest is unexplained. The sample table shows 25,000 to 35,000 clones, and about 90% are seen once. 5.5% to 7% of the sample goes to the ten largest clones. The sample here was PBMCs, taken before any cancer treatment. Receptors were obtained from a man between 40 and 70 years old with stage II lung adenocarcinoma.

The CDR3 bases are TGTGCCAGCAGCTCACAGAACACTGAAGCTTTCTTT. Translation: CASSSQNTEAFF. This sequence joins TRBV7-7 and TRBJ1-1; no definite D call. This CDR3 comprises 12 residues. Trimming stripped 4 bases from V and 1 base from J, with 4 bases between. In germline, CDR1 is SSHAT, CDR2 FNYEAQ (reference sequence).

The rearrangement uses TRBV7-3 and TRBJ2-3; 10 bases match TRBD2. V shed 3 bases and J 0 bases; nucleotides not matched to a gene: 6. Germline values: CDR1 SGHTA, CDR2 FQGTGA. The CDR3 contains 17 residues. The CDR3 loop is CASSFEGLAASTDTQYF. In nucleotides, the CDR3 is TGTGCCAGCAGCTTCGAAGGACTAGCGGCAAGCACAGATACGCAGTATTTT.

V gene TRBV6-1 combines with J gene TRBJ2-1, with D perhaps TRBD1 or TRBD2 (6 bases each). There are 14 residues in the CDR3. The germline CDR1 and CDR2 sequences are MNHNS and SASEGT. The V and J ends lost 0 bases and 10 bases respectively, with 13 bases between them. The CDR3 spells CASSEAGGIVEQFF. Written as DNA, the CDR3 is TGTGCCAGCAGTGAAGCAGGGGGGATCGTCGAGCAGTTCTTC.

This chain uses TRBV7-3 with TRBJ2-7, with D possibly matching TRBD2 (6 bases). The CDR3 is 13 amino acids. The V gene's germline CDR1 is SGHTA and CDR2 FQGTGA. V lost 3 bases and J 5 bases, leaving 11 bases between the germline ends. The DNA of the CDR3 is TGTGCCAGCAGCTTGGAGGGGTGGGACGAGCAGTACTTC. Protein: CASSLEGWDEQYF. The whole variable domain, filled in from reference TRBV7-3 and TRBJ2-7, reads GAGVSQTPSNKVTEKGKYVELRCDPISGHTALYWYRQSLGQGPEFLIYFQGTGAADDSGLPNDRFFAVRPEGSVSTLKIQRTERGDSAVYLCASSLEGWDEQYFGPGTRLTVT.

This rearrangement joins TRBV28 to TRBJ2-5; tentatively, D is TRBD1 or TRBD2 (7 bases each). The V end was cut by 5 bases, the J end by 3 bases, with 22 bases between. Germline CDR1 is MDHEN and CDR2 is SYDVKM. The CDR3 covers 17 residues. The CDR3 bases are TGTGCCAGCAGTAAAATCGCGGACAGGACTAGAGAAGAGACCCAGTACTTC. It is translated as CASSKIADRTREETQYF.

The gene calls are TRBV28 and TRBJ1-5; D ambiguous. V shed 3 bases and J shed 8 bases, with 11 bases lying between them. The CDR3 spans 13 residues. Germline values: CDR1 MDHEN, CDR2 SYDVKM. CDR3 loop: CASSFGRQEPQHF. CDR3 DNA: TGTGCCAGCAGTTTCGGGAGGCAAGAGCCCCAGCATTTT.

V gene TRBV14 combines with J gene TRBJ2-1; 8 positions agree with TRBD2. The J segment lost 9 bases and the V segment lost 4 bases, leaving 11 bases of the junction unmatched. CDR3 size: 15 residues. Germline CDR1 is SGHDN and CDR2 is FVKESK. The CDR3 DNA reads as TGTGCCAGCAGCCTCGGGGGGGCAGGGGCAGCTGAGCAGTTCTTC. Amino acids: CASSLGGAGAAEQFF. The variable domain in full, with the rest retrieved from reference TRBV14 and TRBJ2-1, is EAGVTQFPSHSVIEKGQTVTLRCDPISGHDNLYWYRRVMGKEIKFLLHFVKESKQDESGMPNNRFLAERTGGTYSTLKVQPAELEDSGVYFCASSLGGAGAAEQFFGPGTRLTVL.

This chain uses TRBV14 with TRBJ1-4, with D uncertain. V was trimmed by 2 bases and J by 5 bases, leaving 12 bases between them. The V gene's germline CDR1 is SGHDN and CDR2 FVKESK. The CDR3 has 15 amino acids. This chain's CDR3 is CASSQPGWSNEKLFF. The DNA of the CDR3 is TGTGCCAGCAGCCAACCGGGTTGGTCAAATGAAAAACTGTTTTTT. Supplemented by reference TRBV14 and TRBJ1-4, the full variable domain reads EAGVTQFPSHSVIEKGQTVTLRCDPISGHDNLYWYRRVMGKEIKFLLHFVKESKQDESGMPNNRFLAERTGGTYSTLKVQPAELEDSGVYFCASSQPGWSNEKLFFGSGTQLSVL.

V and J are TRBV13 and TRBJ1-3; D perhaps matches TRBD1 (6 bases). CDR1 is PRHDT, CDR2 FYEKMQ, per germline (reference sequence). The CDR3 is 16 residues long. V was cut by 0 bases and J by 0 bases, with 9 bases left in between. The CDR3 here is CASSLGQGFSGNTIYF. CDR3 in DNA: TGTGCCAGCAGCTTAGGACAGGGTTTCTCTGGAAACACCATATATTTT.

The rearrangement links TRBV28 to TRBJ2-2; D perhaps matches TRBD2 (6 bases). The CDR3 has 15 residues. Germline V lookup: CDR1 MDHEN, CDR2 SYDVKM. Trimming took 7 bases from V and 6 from J, leaving 18 bases between them. The CDR3 protein is CASITGVGRAGELFF. The CDR3 coding sequence is TGTGCCAGCATAACGGGAGTAGGTAGGGCCGGGGAGCTGTTTTTT.

The chain couples TRBV28 to TRBJ2-2; D is possibly TRBD1 (6 bases). Germline assignment: CDR1 MDHEN and CDR2 SYDVKM. The V end was cut by 10 bases, the J end by 7 bases, with 10 bases between. The CDR3 runs to 11 residues. The CDR3 spells CATSGVGELFF. The DNA for the CDR3 is TGTGCCACCTCAGGGGTCGGGGAGCTGTTTTTT.

This sequence joins TRBV5-1 and TRBJ2-5; TRBD2 agrees at 12 bases. After removal of 6 bases from V and 1 base from J, the junction contained 4 bases not matched to a gene. The CDR3 spans 15 residues. Germline V lookup: CDR1 SGHRS, CDR2 YFSETQ. The chain's CDR3 is CASTLLAGGQETQYF. The DNA of the CDR3 is TGCGCCAGCACCCTACTAGCGGGAGGCCAAGAGACCCAGTACTTC. Full variable domain (missing parts from reference TRBV5-1 and TRBJ2-5): KAGVTQTPRYLIKTRGQQVTLSCSPISGHRSVSWYQQTPGQGLQFLFEYFSETQRNKGNFPGRFSGRQFSNSRSEMNVSTLELGDSALYLCASTLLAGGQETQYFGPGTRLLVL.

The gene calls are TRBV7-2 and TRBJ2-4; perhaps TRBD2 as D (6 bases). V lost 3 bases and J lost 3, with 9 bases in between. The CDR3 covers 14 residues. Germline CDR1 and CDR2: SGHTA and FQGNSA. CDR3 loop: CASSFGGGKNIQYF. The CDR3 region has the DNA TGTGCCAGCAGCTTCGGGGGAGGCAAAAACATTCAGTACTTC.

This CDR3 reads CASSPTGQGLVGYTF. The CDR3 region has the DNA TGTGCCAGCAGCCCGACGGGACAGGGATTAGTAGGCTACACCTTC. This chain links TRBV7-8 with TRBJ1-2; 9 bases match TRBD1. The CDR3 spans 15 residues. Germline V gene sequence: CDR1 SGHVS, CDR2 FQNEAQ. J gave up 8 bases and V 5 bases, and 12 bases lay outside the gene matches. Looking up the rest from reference TRBV7-8 and TRBJ1-2 gives the full variable domain: GAGVSQSPRYKVAKRGQDVALRCDPISGHVSLFWYQQALGQGPEFLTYFQNEAQLDKSGLPSDRFFAERPEGSVSTLKIQRTQQEDSAVYLCASSPTGQGLVGYTFGSGTRLTVV.

This clone was counted only a few times. The CDR3 loop reads CASSGGFVNEQFF. The CDR3 DNA reads TGCGCCAGCAGTGGGGGCTTTGTCAATGAGCAGTTCTTC. The chain combines TRBV5-1 with TRBJ2-1; D is possibly TRBD1 (6 bases). V was trimmed by 5 bases and J by 6 bases, leaving 12 bases between them. The CDR3 consists of 13 residues. CDR1 and CDR2 from the germline V gene are SGHRS and YFSETQ.

This clone was seen just once. The V gene is TRBV2, the J gene TRBJ1-3, with D maybe TRBD1 (5 bases). Trimming cost V 1 base and J 9 bases, with 19 bases left between them. CDR3 length: 16 amino acids. Germline values: CDR1 SNHLY, CDR2 FYNNEI. This chain's CDR3 is CASSEDNGAFQGTIYF. CDR3 nucleotide sequence: TGTGCCAGCAGTGAAGACAACGGGGCCTTTCAGGGCACCATATATTTT.

V usage is TRBV28 and J usage is TRBJ2-7; 13 nucleotides match TRBD2. J was trimmed by 2 bases and V by 2 bases; bases with no gene match: 15. Germline V CDR1 and CDR2: MDHEN, SYDVKM. The CDR3 extends over 20 amino acids. CDR3 sequence reads: CASSLTLGLAGAQGAYEQYF. DNA for the CDR3: TGTGCCAGCAGTTTAACCCTTGGACTAGCGGGAGCCCAGGGCGCCTACGAGCAGTACTTC.

DNA for the CDR3: TGCGCCAGCAGCACTGAAAATCAAGAGACCCAGTACTTC. It translates to CASSTENQETQYF. The chain links TRBV5-1 to TRBJ2-5; D is ambiguous. V was trimmed by 4 bases and J by 2 bases, leaving 9 bases between them. CDR3 length: 13 residues. CDR1 SGHRS and CDR2 YFSETQ come from the germline V gene.

This clone was observed a handful of times. V and J are TRBV5-8 and TRBJ1-5; TRBD1 matches 8 bases. The CDR3 consists of 15 residues. With 6 bases clipped from V and 1 base from J, the junction kept 6 bases outside the gene matches. CDR1 is SGHTS and CDR2 is YDEGEE in the germline V gene. The CDR3 DNA reads as TGTGCCAGCAACTCCGGACAGGGCAGCAATCAGCCCCAGCATTTT. Translated: CASNSGQGSNQPQHF.

The chain couples TRBV6-5 to TRBJ1-3, with D maybe TRBD1 (5 bases). V was shortened by 4 bases and J by 9 bases, with 16 bases between the two germline ends. The germline gives CDR1 MNHEY, CDR2 SVGAGI. The CDR3 loop spans 14 amino acids. This CDR3 reads CASSSDPDKATIYF. The CDR3 bases are TGTGCCAGCAGTTCGGACCCGGACAAGGCCACCATATATTTT.

V and J are TRBV7-3 and TRBJ2-3; TRBD1 aligns across 7 bases. The J segment lost 1 base and the V segment lost 5 bases, leaving 3 bases of the junction unmatched. CDR3 size: 14 residues. Germline CDR1 SGHTA, CDR2 FQGTGA. DNA for the CDR3: TGTGCCAGCAGCCTTACAGGGGGCACAGATACGCAGTATTTT. It codes for CASSLTGGTDTQYF.

This clone was found once. The V gene is TRBV19, the J gene TRBJ1-2; D unresolved. The CDR3 runs 14 residues. V was trimmed by 2 bases and J by 2 bases, leaving 9 bases between them. Germline V gives CDR1 LNHDA, CDR2 SQIVND (reference sequence). CDR3: CASSISIPNYGYTF. The CDR3 bases are TGTGCCAGTAGTATATCGATCCCCAACTATGGCTACACCTTC.

V gene TRBV19 combines with J gene TRBJ2-3; D is possibly TRBD2 (5 bases). The CDR3 spans 18 residues. The germline CDR1 and CDR2 sequences are LNHDA and SQIVND (reference sequence). V was clipped by 6 bases and J by 0 bases, with 22 bases between them. CDR3 DNA: TGTGCCAGTAGCAAGCGGCGTAGCCGGGCCTCTAGCACAGATACGCAGTATTTT. Protein sequence: CASSKRRSRASSTDTQYF. Variable domain in full (rest from reference TRBV19 and TRBJ2-3): DGGITQSPKYLFRKEGQNVTLSCEQNLNHDAMYWYRQDPGQGLRLIYYSQIVNDFQKGDIAEGYSVSREKKESFPLTVTSAQKNPTAFYLCASSKRRSRASSTDTQYFGPGTRLTVL.

This rearrangement joins TRBV30 to TRBJ1-1; D not certain. In germline, CDR1 is GTSNPN, CDR2 SVGIG (reference sequence). This CDR3 is built from 15 residues. V lost 1 base, J lost 1 base, and 13 bases lay in between. DNA for the CDR3: TGTGCCTGGAGTGGAGAGGAGCTGGGGAACACTGAAGCTTTCTTT. Its protein product is CAWSGEELGNTEAFF. The whole variable domain, filled in from reference TRBV30 and TRBJ1-1, reads SQTIHQWPATLVQPVGSPLSLECTVEGTSNPNLYWYRQAAGRGLQLLFYSVGIGQISSEVPQNLSASRPQDRQFILSSKKLLLSDSGFYLCAWSGEELGNTEAFFGQGTRLTVV.

The chain links TRBV14 to TRBJ1-5; 8 nucleotides match TRBD1. The CDR3 consists of 17 residues. CDR1 is SGHDN and CDR2 is FVKESK in the germline V gene. J lost 3 bases, V lost 3 bases, and 10 bases had no gene match. The CDR3 DNA reads as TGTGCCAGCAGCCAGGGAAGGACAGGGAGGCCCAATCAGCCCCAGCATTTT. Translating gives CASSQGRTGRPNQPQHF.

The V call is TRBV27, the J call TRBJ1-1; 8 bases fit TRBD1. Germline V gene data show CDR1 as MNHEY and CDR2 as SMNVEV (reference sequence). V gave up 2 bases and J gave up 8 bases; unmatched junction bases: 7. This CDR3 has 14 residues. The CDR3 nucleotides are TGTGCCAGCAGTTTAACGTATAGGGACAGGGAAGCTTTCTTT. It is translated as CASSLTYRDREAFF.

The rearrangement joins TRBV5-1 to TRBJ2-1; 7 bases are a match to TRBD2. Trimming at V came to 4 bases and at J to 7 bases, leaving 2 bases not matched to a gene. The CDR3 has 12 residues. Per germline, CDR1 SGHRS and CDR2 YFSETQ. The CDR3 sequence is CASSDSGNEQFF. DNA for the CDR3: TGCGCCAGCAGCGATAGCGGGAATGAGCAGTTCTTC.

The rearrangement links TRBV19 to TRBJ1-3; perhaps TRBD1 as D (5 bases). V shed 6 bases and J shed 1 base, with 7 bases lying between them. CDR1 LNHDA and CDR2 SQIVND come from the germline V gene (reference sequence). This CDR3 region has 13 residues. The CDR3 DNA reads TGTGCCAGTAGGGGACTGTCTGGAAACACCATATATTTT. Translated, it gives CASRGLSGNTIYF.

This rearrangement joins TRBV30 to TRBJ2-7, with 8 bases fitting TRBD1. The CDR3 extends over 13 amino acids. Germline V CDR1 and CDR2: GTSNPN, SVGIG (reference sequence). The trim removed 5 bases at V and 2 bases at J, leaving 5 bases unmatched. CDR3 sequence (DNA): TGTGCCTGGCGGACAGGGAACGCCTACGAGCAGTACTTC. This encodes CAWRTGNAYEQYF.

This chain uses TRBV4-1 with TRBJ2-2, with unresolved D. The CDR3 length is 14 residues. Trimming took off 1 base at V and 4 bases at J, with 7 bases between the two ends. Germline V CDR1 and CDR2: MGHRA, YSYEKL. This CDR3 is CASSQVAFTGELFF. The CDR3 coding sequence is TGCGCCAGCAGCCAAGTGGCTTTCACCGGGGAGCTGTTTTTT.